The TCR beta chain under discussion was sequenced for a study of cytomegalovirus exposure and HLA in healthy donors (TCRdb year 2017). Regarding the complete study: An earlier analysis of some 620 of the donors reported about 260 Gb of sequence data and 117 million unique TCR beta sequences obtained from approximately 180 million T cells. On average, roughly 250,000 unique TCR beta nucleotide sequences were sequenced per donor among some 420 genotyped donors of the cohort, with roughly a sixth of those sequences being non-productive. Rather than drawing on any new phenotypic data, the later analysis identified candidate immune exposures from TCR beta sequences and the way those sequences occurred across donors. To predict cytomegalovirus infection status, the study brought together high-throughput TCR immunosequencing, statistical association of individual TCRs with disease status, and machine learning. A later analysis re-examined previously published TCR beta repertoires from about 670 donors and added high-resolution HLA genotyping to investigate patterns of TCR occurrence. Because of strong linkage in the cohort, roughly five DR-DQ haplotypes were treated as single units for association and clustering. All discovery cohort repertoires had been generated using a single sequencing platform. About 300 gigabases of sequencing data and 70 million to 85 million unique TCR sequences were included in an early release covering around 650 HLA-typed donors. The study aimed to test whether cataloging public T cell receptors could reveal signatures of past pathogen exposure. A later genetic analysis took genome-wide SNP genotypes for about three fifths of the 666 donors and used that subset as a discovery cohort. Both class I and class II loci were covered by HLA typing, at four-digit resolution. The number of typed donors differed by locus: about 620-630 for A, B, C, DRB1 and DQB1; approximately 520 for DQA1; roughly 600 for DPA1; and around 450 for DPB1. Besides the first cohort of roughly 700 subjects, a separate validation cohort made up of roughly 120 different subjects was used. Donor age, sex, ethnicity and CMV serostatus were compiled together with the repertoire data. Of the approximately 400 genotyped donors, about 80% fell in the genetic ancestry cluster associated with self-reported Caucasian donors. Using immunosequencing, the study profiled T cell repertoires from about 610 subjects and related those repertoires to cytomegalovirus serostatus. An earlier analysis of some 500 of the donors used high-throughput TCR beta sequencing to judge whether each TCR beta V gene segment behaved as functional or pseudogenic. Study-wide findings and limitations: Some IMGT-functional V segments, including TRBV6-2 and TRBV6-3, could not be told apart with the 87-base-pair reads, so those segments were excluded. In a later analysis, the rate of TCR association differed among HLA loci, with DRB1 alleles having the most associated TCRs and HLA-C alleles having the fewest. Correlated functional status among segregating V segments might reflect linkage disequilibrium, but an unknown experimental factor could not be ruled out. In a later analysis, HLA-associated TCR beta chains showed more clonal expansion and lower generation probabilities than non-associated chains that were equally common. While some public TCRs were present in many individuals, most TCR sequences turned up only very rarely across donors. In an earlier analysis of about 550 of the donors, most TCR beta V segments were observed in productive rearrangements about 87% or about 30% of the time, broadly matching IMGT annotations. According to a later analysis, parvovirus B19, influenza, CMV and Epstein-Barr virus appeared linked to several top co-occurrence clusters. The classifier was reported to diagnose cytomegalovirus status with high specificity and sensitivity in both the original and validation cohorts. In a later genetic analysis, a missense DCLRE1C variant was associated with V-gene and J-gene trimming of TCR beta chains, and the association was replicated in an independent cohort. A later analysis found that most CMV-associated TCR beta chains appeared HLA-restricted, with HLA associations seemingly driven largely by CMV exposure. Three of the identified cytomegalovirus-associated TCR beta chains were confirmed in vitro to be specific for cytomegalovirus antigens. In a later genetic analysis, fewer N-insertions in productive TCRs were reported among donors in an Asian-associated ancestry cluster than the 666-donor mean. A further reported finding was that TCR beta sequences accurately predicted the HLA-A and HLA-B alleles for most subjects in the first cohort. According to the authors, the approach could potentially be generalized to other disease states and immunological phenotypes. Specific HLA alleles were associated with 15,000 to 20,000 TCR beta sequences at a false discovery rate of 0.05 in a later analysis. When HLA alleles, especially DR and DQ, strongly co-occurred, attributing TCR associations to individual alleles was difficult. HLA typing was unavailable for some donors at each locus, so association tests used only the typed subset. Roughly uniform sequencing depth across donors was assumed in presence/absence analyses, although this assumption may not hold. The earlier analysis of 587 of the donors excluded seventeen rarely observed V segments, including chromosome 9 orphons, because counts were too low. The study gave a list of over 150 TCR beta chains associated with cytomegalovirus. A group of highly shared sequence variants was considered likely to be a technical artifact of the sequencing pipeline. This cohort had only TCR beta chains sequenced, and the lack of alpha or paired-chain data limited which features could be detected. For the cohort, immune exposure information was limited to CMV serostatus.

V loses 9 bases, J loses 9 bases, and the germline ends lie 21 bases apart. CDR1 and CDR2 were assigned from the germline V gene as MDHEN and SYDVKM. From cysteine to phenylalanine, the CDR3 is 15 amino acids long. The entry retains the CDR3 DNA only, 45 bases that are in frame from base 1. Of note for this clone: Which antigen it targets is not known. No base-level quality is on record; no much larger clone is a single base apart.

The cohort was made up of approximately 700 healthy bone marrow donors. Cohort members were all nominally healthy when sampled, although unrecorded immune exposures were likely present. The donor was CMV seronegative and belonged to the group of 352 seronegative cohort members. Each donor provided a peripheral blood sample, and peripheral blood mononuclear cells were used for TCR beta sequencing. The Qiagen DNeasy Blood Extraction Kit was used to extract genomic DNA from the blood cell samples. The library was obtained by the immunoSEQ multiplex PCR assay. A mixture of 60 forward primers for TCR Vbeta segments and 13 reverse primers for TCR Jbeta segments was used in the multiplex PCR. The CDR3 region of rearranged TCR beta genes was amplified from genomic DNA with a multiplex PCR assay. The amplified TCR beta libraries were sequenced on the Illumina HiSeq System as 87-base-pair reads. Per the authors' processing: In a later analysis, around 80 million unique TCR beta chains were counted across the approximately 670 repertoires, and about 10 million of these chains were shared by at least two donors. Raw reads were error-corrected and collapsed into unique sequences by a nearest-neighbor algorithm in which closely related sequences were merged to remove PCR and sequencing errors. CDR3 sequences were aligned to IMGT reference sequences to assign V, D and J gene segments. For a sequence to be retained, a match of at least six nucleotides to both a V gene segment and a J gene segment was required. A rearrangement counted as productive if the CDR3 had no stop codons and remained in frame with V and J, and every other rearrangement counted as non-productive. CDR3 was defined according to IMGT convention as the region running from the second conserved V-encoded cysteine to the conserved J-encoded phenylalanine. The earlier analysis of 587 of the donors excluded sequences that lacked an unambiguous match to a single V gene segment. In an earlier analysis of 587 of the donors, V segments were called functional above 56.7% productive rearrangements and were called segregating when the between-donor standard deviation exceeded 5%. A statistical classification framework was built to diagnose cytomegalovirus status from the catalog of TCR beta chain sequences. In a later analysis, V and J genes were assigned by comparing TCR nucleotide sequences against IMGT/GENE-DB human TR gene sequences. Using the TCRdist pipeline, a later analysis assigned CDR3 sequences along with most-parsimonious VDJ recombination scenarios. A later analysis defined each TCR beta chain by its CDR3 amino acid sequence plus V-gene family, and excluded reads lacking a unique V-gene family. To address suspected cross-contamination and a sequencing artifact, a later analysis removed over 500 highly shared, low-generation-probability nucleotide sequences. For each public chain, a later analysis derived a clonal expansion index from normalized ranks of inferred template counts within each repertoire. A later analysis computed generation probabilities with a VDJ recombination model fitted to out-of-frame rearrangements, and checked the results against IGoR. In a later analysis, hypergeometric tests were used to score TCR-TCR, TCR-HLA and TCR-CMV co-occurrence, with a repertoire-size bias correction applied to TCR pairs. A later analysis estimated false discovery rates by permuting HLA or CMV assignments 20 times. A later analysis grouped co-occurring TCRs with DBSCAN, adding TCRdist sequence similarity when clustering within HLA-allele-positive subsets. Repertoires with fewer than 30,000 or more than 120,000 public chains were left out of co-occurrence clustering, as were about 5 repertoires with anomalous nucleotide sharing. Drawn from immuneACCESS, this table holds only the in-frame rearrangements with V and J called that TCRdb kept. Clones are partly lost; checked studies trace under half to an unresolved V gene and leave the rest unexplained. D and trimming come from the DNA, and the V and J calls and clone size come from that table. Within this sample are 150,000 to 200,000 clones, with 86% of them counted one time only. About 2.1% of the sample is held by the ten biggest clonotypes.

This receptor was obtained from a young woman in good health and CMV-seronegative. This receptor chain uses TRBV28 and TRBJ1-6; a confident D gene designation cannot be given. Sequenced: PBMCs. The CDR3 region reads CASNRDVSAFSPLHF. The sequence in DNA is TGTGCCAGTAACAGAGACGTGTCGGCGTTTTCACCCCTCCACTTT.